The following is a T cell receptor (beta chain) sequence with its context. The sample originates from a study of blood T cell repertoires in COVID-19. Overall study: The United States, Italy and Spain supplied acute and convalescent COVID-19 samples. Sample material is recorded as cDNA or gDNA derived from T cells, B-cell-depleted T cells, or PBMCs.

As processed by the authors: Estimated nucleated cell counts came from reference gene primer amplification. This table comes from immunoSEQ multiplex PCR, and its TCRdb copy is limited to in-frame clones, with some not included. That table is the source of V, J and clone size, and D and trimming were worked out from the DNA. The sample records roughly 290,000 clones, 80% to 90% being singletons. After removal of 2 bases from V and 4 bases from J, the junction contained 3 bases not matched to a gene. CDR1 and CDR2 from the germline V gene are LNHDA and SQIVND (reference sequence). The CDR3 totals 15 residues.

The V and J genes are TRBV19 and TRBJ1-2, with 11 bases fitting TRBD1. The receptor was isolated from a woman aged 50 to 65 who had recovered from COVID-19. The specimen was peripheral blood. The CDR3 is CASSINGQGAYGYTF. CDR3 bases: TGTGCCAGTAGTATAAACGGACAGGGGGCCTATGGCTACACCTTC.